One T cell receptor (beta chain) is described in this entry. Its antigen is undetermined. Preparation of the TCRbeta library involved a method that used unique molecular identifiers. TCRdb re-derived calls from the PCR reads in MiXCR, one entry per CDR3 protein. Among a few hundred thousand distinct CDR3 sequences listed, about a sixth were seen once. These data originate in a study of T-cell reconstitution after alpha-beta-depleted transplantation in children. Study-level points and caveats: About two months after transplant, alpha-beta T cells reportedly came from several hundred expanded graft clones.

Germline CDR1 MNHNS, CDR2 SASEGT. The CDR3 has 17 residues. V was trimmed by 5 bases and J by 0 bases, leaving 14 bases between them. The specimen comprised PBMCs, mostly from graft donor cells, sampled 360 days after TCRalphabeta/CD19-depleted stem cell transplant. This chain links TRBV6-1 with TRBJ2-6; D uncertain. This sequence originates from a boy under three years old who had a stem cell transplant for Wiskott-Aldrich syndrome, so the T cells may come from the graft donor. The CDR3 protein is CASSQPGRISGANVLTF. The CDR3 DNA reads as TGTGCCAGCAGTCAACCAGGACGCATCTCTGGGGCCAACGTCCTGACTTTC.